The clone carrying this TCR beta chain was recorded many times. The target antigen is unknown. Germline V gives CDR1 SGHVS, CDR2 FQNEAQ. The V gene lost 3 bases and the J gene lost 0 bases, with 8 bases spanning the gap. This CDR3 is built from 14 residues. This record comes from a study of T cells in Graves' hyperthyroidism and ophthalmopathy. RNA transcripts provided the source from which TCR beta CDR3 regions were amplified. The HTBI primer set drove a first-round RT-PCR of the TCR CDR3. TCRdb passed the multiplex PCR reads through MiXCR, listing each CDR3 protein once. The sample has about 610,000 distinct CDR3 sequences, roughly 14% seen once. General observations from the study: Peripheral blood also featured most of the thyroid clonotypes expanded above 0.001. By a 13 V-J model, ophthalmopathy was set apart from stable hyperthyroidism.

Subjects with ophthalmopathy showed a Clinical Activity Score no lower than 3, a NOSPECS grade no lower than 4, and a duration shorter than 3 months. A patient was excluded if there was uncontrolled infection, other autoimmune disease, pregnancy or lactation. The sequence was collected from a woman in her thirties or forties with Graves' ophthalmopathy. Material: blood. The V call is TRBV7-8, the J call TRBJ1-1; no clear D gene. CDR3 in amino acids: CASSFGTLNTEAFF. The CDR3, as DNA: TGTGCCAGCAGCTTCGGCACGTTGAACACTGAAGCTTTCTTT.